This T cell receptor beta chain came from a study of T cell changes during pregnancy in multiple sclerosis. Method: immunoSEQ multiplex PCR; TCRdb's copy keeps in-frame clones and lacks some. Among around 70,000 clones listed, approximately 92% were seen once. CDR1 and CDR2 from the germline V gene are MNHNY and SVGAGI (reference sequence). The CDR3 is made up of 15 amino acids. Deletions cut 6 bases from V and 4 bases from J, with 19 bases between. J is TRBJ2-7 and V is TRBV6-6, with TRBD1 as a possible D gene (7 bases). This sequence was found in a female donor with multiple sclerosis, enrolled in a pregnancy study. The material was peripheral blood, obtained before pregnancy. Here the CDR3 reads CASRLTEGARYEQYF. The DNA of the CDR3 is TGTGCCAGCAGATTGACGGAGGGGGCGCGTTACGAGCAGTACTTC.